Listed here are 9 T cell receptor beta chains from one sample, sequenced in a study of identical twins. MiXCR was run by TCRdb on the 5' RACE reads, yielding one entry per CDR3 protein. Seen here are about 260,000 distinct CDR3 sequences, approximately 7% observed once, and the top ten hold roughly 3.9%. These sequences were also reported in another study, on yellow fever vaccine responses in identical twins.

The sample was memory (CD45RO+) T cells sorted from blood. Every receptor here comes from a woman between 18 and 30 years old in good health.

The table lists this clonotype with many counts. Because the CDR3's place on the DNA is in doubt, the DNA is left out and the CDR3 is given as listed by TCRdb. The genes are TRBV4-1 and TRBJ2-1; TRBD2 reflects the table's D call only, with no check against the DNA. CDR1 is MGHRA, CDR2 YSYEKL, per germline. The CDR3 has 16 residues if both end residues are counted. The CDR3 is CASSQEAELRVGNGIF.

This clonotype was counted at least ten times. The V gene is TRBV15, the J gene TRBJ2-1; D gene ambiguous. The CDR3 spans 14 residues. CDR1 is LNHNV, CDR2 YYDKDF, per germline (reference sequence). V lost 0 bases and J 3 bases, leaving 6 bases between the germline ends. The CDR3 spells CATSRDRSYNEQFF. As DNA, the CDR3 is TGTGCCACCAGCAGAGATAGGAGCTACAATGAGCAGTTCTTC. Drawing the rest from reference TRBV15 and TRBJ2-1, the complete variable domain is DAMVIQNPRYQVTQFGKPVTLSCSQTLNHNVMYWYQQKSSQAPKLLFHYYDKDFNNEADTPDNFQSRRPNTSFCFLDIRSPGLGDTAMYLCATSRDRSYNEQFFGPGTRLTVL.

V gene TRBV18 combines with J gene TRBJ2-3; D remains ambiguous. The CDR3 totals 16 residues. Looked up from germline, CDR1 is KGHSH and CDR2 is LQKENI. V was trimmed by 3 bases and J by 2 bases, leaving 15 bases between them. The CDR3 loop is CASSPYDRKSTDTQYF. The CDR3 DNA reads TGTGCCAGCTCACCTTACGACCGGAAGTCCACAGATACGCAGTATTTT.

This clonotype was counted between two and nine times. The chain has TRBV9 and TRBJ2-3, with TRBD2 identical over 12 bases. With V trimmed by 2 bases and J by 8 bases, 9 bases remained unmatched. This CDR3 has 16 residues. Germline V gives CDR1 SGDLS, CDR2 YYNGEE. The CDR3 loop is CASSVGTSGLWATQYF. The DNA for the CDR3 is TGTGCCAGCAGCGTGGGGACTAGCGGGCTATGGGCTACGCAGTATTTT.

The chain links TRBV18 to TRBJ2-6; tentative D call: TRBD1 (5 bases). Per the germline V gene, CDR1 is KGHSH and CDR2 is LQKENI. The CDR3 is 15 amino acids. With 0 bases removed from V and 4 bases from J, the gap between germline ends came to 7 bases. DNA for the CDR3: TGTGCCAGCTCACCACCAGGGGCCGGGGCCAACGTCCTGACTTTC. This encodes CASSPPGAGANVLTF.

The gene calls are TRBV7-9 and TRBJ2-2; 7 bases line up with TRBD1. The length of the CDR3 is 17 residues. The V and J ends lost 5 bases and 5 bases, in that order; junction bases with no gene match: 14. The germline gives CDR1 SEHNR, CDR2 FQNEAQ (reference sequence). The CDR3 DNA is TGTGCCAGCAGCCGATCTAAACAGGGGATAGGGACCGGGGAGCTGTTTTTT. This translates into CASSRSKQGIGTGELFF. Looking up the rest from reference TRBV7-9 and TRBJ2-2 gives the full variable domain: DTGVSQNPRHKITKRGQNVTFRCDPISEHNRLYWYRQTLGQGPEFLTYFQNEAQLEKSRLLSDRFSAERPKGSFSTLEIQRTEQGDSAMYLCASSRSKQGIGTGELFFGEGSRLTVL.

Only a few counts were recorded for this clonotype. The chain employs TRBV20-1 and TRBJ2-5; D might be TRBD2 (6 bases). The CDR3 is made up of 12 amino acids. Germline V gene sequence: CDR1 DFQATT, CDR2 SNEGSKA (reference sequence). The V end lost 5 bases, the J end lost 5 bases, and 12 bases lay between the germline ends. CDR3 bases: TGCAGTGCTCCCAGGGACTTGGAGACCCAGTACTTC. Its translation: CSAPRDLETQYF.

This chain joins TRBV4-1 and TRBJ1-2, with D uncertain. V was cut by 1 base and J by 8 bases, with 20 bases left in between. The germline V gene encodes CDR1 MGHRA and CDR2 YSYEKL. This CDR3 is 16 amino acids long. CDR3 residues: CASSQVGLLGGRGYTF. The CDR3 coding sequence is TGCGCCAGCAGCCAAGTTGGTTTACTGGGCGGGCGGGGCTACACCTTC.

The CDR3 loop is CASSPPASGGLTDTQYF. The DNA for the CDR3 is TGTGCCAGCTCACCACCGGCTAGCGGGGGGCTTACAGATACGCAGTATTTT. The chain has TRBV18 and TRBJ2-3; 11 bases map to TRBD2. V was clipped by 0 bases and J by 3 bases; unmatched bases: 5. Germline CDR1 reads KGHSH; CDR2 reads LQKENI. CDR3 length equals 17 residues.